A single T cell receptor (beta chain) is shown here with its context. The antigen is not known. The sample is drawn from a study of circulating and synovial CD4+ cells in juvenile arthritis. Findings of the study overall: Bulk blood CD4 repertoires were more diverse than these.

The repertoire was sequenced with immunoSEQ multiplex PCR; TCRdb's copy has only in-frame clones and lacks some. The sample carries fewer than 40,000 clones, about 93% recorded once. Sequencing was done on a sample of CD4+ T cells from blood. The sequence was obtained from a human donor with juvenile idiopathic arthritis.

The CDR3 nucleotides read TGCGCCAGCAGCCAAGACGGGCAGGGCGGCTACACCTTC. This encodes CASSQDGQGGYTF. The chain has TRBV4-1 and TRBJ1-2; a weak D match, TRBD1 (5 bases). V lost 0 bases and J 8 bases, leaving 10 bases between the germline ends. CDR1 MGHRA and CDR2 YSYEKL come from the germline V gene. This CDR3 region has 13 residues.